This T cell receptor beta chain was recovered during a study of blood T cell repertoires in COVID-19. Across the whole study: From T cells, B-cell-depleted T cells, or PBMCs came the material, which was cDNA or gDNA.

Some clones are missing from TCRdb's copy, which holds only in-frame ones; the method was immunoSEQ multiplex PCR. The profile covers some 250,000 clones, with approximately 83% appearing a single time and about 3.1% taken by the ten largest. Germline V gene lookup returns CDR1 MNHEY and CDR2 SVGAGI. V shed 7 bases and J shed 4 bases, with 13 bases lying between them. CDR3 length: 13 amino acids. The sequenced material came from peripheral blood. The rearrangement links TRBV6-5 to TRBJ1-2; D not certain. The receptor was derived from a woman in her 30s who had recovered from COVID-19. Here the CDR3 reads CASTQLLGYGYTF. In DNA, the CDR3 is TGTGCCAGCACCCAACTACTGGGCTATGGCTACACCTTC.